Each of the 30 T cell receptor beta chains below was sequenced from the same sample in a study of cytomegalovirus exposure and HLA in healthy donors. Researchers ran the PCR with 60 Vbeta and 13 Jbeta primers. Libraries were prepared by immunoSEQ multiplex PCR; TCRdb keeps only in-frame clonotypes and omits some of them. This sample has approximately 70,000 clones, with 74% found just once. The specimen sequenced was PBMCs. The source is a woman in her thirties in good health and CMV-seropositive.

This chain joins TRBV28 and TRBJ1-4; D is uncertain. V was trimmed by 6 bases and J by 1 base, leaving 12 bases between them. This CDR3 has 15 residues. Germline CDR1 reads MDHEN; CDR2 reads SYDVKM. CDR3 protein: CASRPVTRTNEKLFF. The CDR3 DNA reads TGTGCCAGCAGACCCGTAACGCGAACTAATGAAAAACTGTTTTTT. Together with reference TRBV28 and TRBJ1-4, the CDR3 gives the full variable domain: DVKVTQSSRYLVKRTGEKVFLECVQDMDHENMFWYRQDPGLGLRLIYFSYDVKMKEKGDIPEGYSVSREKKERFSLILESASTNQTSMYLCASRPVTRTNEKLFFGSGTQLSVL.

The CDR3 nucleotides read TGTGCCGTTCACCCCGGGGGAGGGATTGGGTACGAGCAGTACTTC. Encoded protein: CAVHPGGGIGYEQYF. The chain combines TRBV6-5 with TRBJ2-7; 7 bases match TRBD2. In germline, CDR1 is MNHEY, CDR2 SVGAGI. The CDR3 covers 15 residues. V trimming: 11 bases; J trimming: 4 bases; junction bases outside the gene matches: 17.

On this clone: Other DNA sequences in the same sample also yield this CDR3. This chain links TRBV30 with TRBJ2-7; tentative D call: TRBD2 (6 bases). The CDR3 length is 12 residues. V lost 0 bases, J lost 4 bases, and 7 bases lay in between. CDR1 and CDR2 (germline): GTSNPN, SVGIG (reference sequence). CDR3 in DNA: TGTGCCTGGAGTGTGGGGGGATACGAGCAGTACTTC. Its translation is CAWSVGGYEQYF.

This clone was picked up one time. The J gene is TRBJ1-4, the V gene TRBV23-1, with TRBD1 as a possible D gene (5 bases). TRBV23-1 is an ORF, with its function uncertain. Trimming removed 6 bases from V and 7 bases from J, with 18 bases in between. The CDR3 is made up of 15 amino acids. CDR3 DNA: TGCGCCAGCAGCCTATTGACAGCCAAGGGTGAAAAACTGTTTTTT. This translates into CASSLLTAKGEKLFF.

This rearrangement joins TRBV10-2 to TRBJ2-5; 10 nucleotides match TRBD1. The CDR3 is 13 amino acids. CDR1 WSHSY and CDR2 SAAADI come from the germline V gene. Germline trimming cut 6 bases from V and 11 bases from J; bases unmatched to any gene: 9. The CDR3 spells CASRGTGDGEQYF. For the CDR3, the DNA is TGCGCCAGCAGGGGGACAGGGGACGGGGAGCAGTACTTC.

V gene TRBV27 combines with J gene TRBJ2-7, with D possibly matching TRBD2 (6 bases). Germline lookup yields CDR1 MNHEY and CDR2 SMNVEV (reference sequence). The germline V and J ends were trimmed by 3 bases and 0 bases, with 9 bases remaining between them. The CDR3 totals 14 residues. CDR3 sequence (DNA): TGTGCCAGCAGTTTTCGGGGGACCTCCTACGAGCAGTACTTC. As protein: CASSFRGTSYEQYF.

The gene calls are TRBV7-9 and TRBJ2-3; 9 positions match TRBD2. Germline V lookup: CDR1 SEHNR, CDR2 FQNEAQ (reference sequence). With 6 bases clipped from V and 6 bases from J, the junction kept 4 bases outside the gene matches. The CDR3 runs 13 residues. CDR3 in DNA: TGTGCCAGCAGTTCCAGCGGGAGGGATACGCAGTATTTT. It specifies CASSSSGRDTQYF.

J is TRBJ1-5 and V is TRBV30; possibly TRBD1 for D (5 bases). Germline CDR1 reads GTSNPN; CDR2 reads SVGIG (reference sequence). This CDR3 has 16 residues. The V gene lost 0 bases and the J gene lost 5 bases, with 17 bases spanning the gap. The CDR3 DNA reads as TGTGCCTGGAGTGTACACAGCGACAGTCGCGATCAGCCCCAGCATTTT. Amino acid sequence: CAWSVHSDSRDQPQHF.

The chain couples TRBV30 to TRBJ1-1; D remains unclear. This CDR3 has 13 residues. Trimming removed 3 bases from V and 1 base from J, with 9 bases in between. CDR1 GTSNPN and CDR2 SVGIG come from the germline V gene (reference sequence). This chain's CDR3 is CAWSQNSNTEAFF. The CDR3 DNA follows: TGTGCCTGGAGCCAGAATTCGAACACTGAAGCTTTCTTT.

The chain has TRBV5-4 and TRBJ2-7; 9 bases map to TRBD2. The CDR3 is 15 amino acids. The V segment lost 6 bases and the J segment 4 bases; nucleotides outside the gene matches: 11. Germline CDR1 and CDR2: SGHNT and YYREEE (reference sequence). CDR3 protein: CASTTQAGGPYEQYF. CDR3 sequence (DNA): TGTGCCAGCACCACCCAGGCGGGAGGGCCTTACGAGCAGTACTTC.

This sequence joins TRBV5-6 and TRBJ1-5; TRBD1 agrees at 12 bases. Trimming took 0 bases from V and 7 from J; bases not matched to a gene: 5. The germline CDR1 and CDR2 sequences are SGHDT and YYEEEE. The CDR3 consists of 16 residues. In nucleotides, the CDR3 is TGTGCCAGCAGCTTGGAGGGACAGGGGGCTCGACAGCCCCAGCATTTT. Translation: CASSLEGQGARQPQHF.

This clone has just a few counts. The CDR3 loop is CASSRQGAGNTIYF. CDR3 in DNA: TGTGCCAGCAGTAGACAGGGGGCTGGAAACACCATATATTTT. This rearrangement joins TRBV28 to TRBJ1-3, with 9 nucleotides matching TRBD1. J gave up 2 bases and V 5 bases, and 1 base lay outside the gene matches. Germline V lookup: CDR1 MDHEN, CDR2 SYDVKM. This CDR3 is built from 14 residues.

V and J are TRBV6-6 and TRBJ1-1, with D maybe TRBD1 (5 bases). V was trimmed by 4 bases and J by 0 bases, leaving 6 bases between them. CDR3 length: 13 residues. CDR1 MNHNY and CDR2 SVGAGI come from the germline V gene (reference sequence). CDR3 nucleotides: TGTGCCAGCAGTTGGGGCCTGAACACTGAAGCTTTCTTT. Protein: CASSWGLNTEAFF.

The table lists this clone with a count of one. In nucleotides, the CDR3 is TGCGCCAGCAGCTCCGGGACAGGGCAGGTTGGGACCCAGTACTTC. Protein: CASSSGTGQVGTQYF. The rearrangement uses TRBV5-1 and TRBJ2-5, with 9 bases identical to TRBD1. The CDR3 sequence is 15 residues long. Germline loops: CDR1 SGHRS, CDR2 YFSETQ. Losses at the gene ends were 3 bases for V and 7 bases for J; bases not matched to a gene: 10. Using reference TRBV5-1 and TRBJ2-5 for the parts outside the CDR3, the full variable domain is KAGVTQTPRYLIKTRGQQVTLSCSPISGHRSVSWYQQTPGQGLQFLFEYFSETQRNKGNFPGRFSGRQFSNSRSEMNVSTLELGDSALYLCASSSGTGQVGTQYFGPGTRLLVL.

This chain links TRBV7-6 with TRBJ2-5; 9 nucleotides agree with TRBD1. Losses at the gene ends were 5 bases for V and 5 bases for J; bases not matched to a gene: 9. CDR1 is SGHVS, CDR2 FNYEAQ, per germline. This CDR3 comprises 15 residues. CDR3 sequence (DNA): TGTGCCAGCAGCCCCGGGACAGGGATTGTGGAGACCCAGTACTTC. It specifies CASSPGTGIVETQYF.

The chain employs TRBV30 and TRBJ2-7; a possible D gene is TRBD1 (5 bases). The CDR3 contains 10 residues. V was clipped by 5 bases and J by 4 bases, with 6 bases between them. Germline V CDR1 and CDR2: GTSNPN, SVGIG (reference sequence). This CDR3 is CAWDSYEQYF. CDR3 bases: TGTGCCTGGGACAGTTACGAGCAGTACTTC.

This CDR3 reads CATSSSPFSNYGYTF. In DNA, the CDR3 is TGTGCCACCAGCAGTTCCCCTTTTTCTAACTATGGCTACACCTTC. The rearrangement uses TRBV15 and TRBJ1-2; unclear D gene. CDR3 length: 15 residues. Germline CDR1 LNHNV, CDR2 YYDKDF (reference sequence). The V gene lost 3 bases and the J gene lost 0 bases, with 11 bases spanning the gap.

The rearrangement uses TRBV4-2 and TRBJ2-2; a weak D match, TRBD1 (6 bases). Germline V gene data show CDR1 as LGHNA and CDR2 as YNFKEQ. The CDR3 has 17 residues. Trimming took 1 base from V and 6 from J, leaving 18 bases between them. CDR3 loop: CASSQARYRDNSGELFF. Here the CDR3 DNA reads TGTGCCAGCAGCCAAGCGCGGTACAGGGATAACTCCGGGGAGCTGTTTTTT.

The rearrangement joins TRBV18 to TRBJ2-1; D remains ambiguous. The V gene's germline CDR1 is KGHSH and CDR2 LQKENI. Trimming took off 3 bases at V and 5 bases at J, with 5 bases between the two ends. This CDR3 region has 12 residues. The CDR3 bases are TGTGCCAGCTCACCTTTTAACAATGAGCAGTTCTTC. It specifies CASSPFNNEQFF.

The chain recombines TRBV6-5 with TRBJ1-3; no firm D call. Germline V gives CDR1 MNHEY, CDR2 SVGAGI. CDR3 length equals 14 residues. V lost 2 bases and J lost 4, with 9 bases in between. CDR3 amino acids: CASSYTGLGNTIYF. The CDR3 region has the DNA TGTGCCAGCAGTTACACGGGATTAGGAAACACCATATATTTT.

This clone came up a few times. The chain combines TRBV9 with TRBJ1-5, with 10 nucleotides matching TRBD1. The CDR3 covers 15 residues. The V gene's germline CDR1 is SGDLS and CDR2 YYNGEE. The V gene end was trimmed by 4 bases and the J gene end by 9 bases; junction bases not matched to a gene: 10. The CDR3 nucleotides read TGTGCCAGCAGCCCAGACGGACAGGGGGGGCGGCCCCAGCATTTT. This encodes CASSPDGQGGRPQHF.

The rearrangement links TRBV10-1 to TRBJ2-3; D uncertain. V was pared by 0 bases and J by 6 bases, with 10 bases between. Germline CDR1 is WNHNN and CDR2 is SYGVQD (reference sequence). CDR3 length: 14 residues. For the CDR3, the DNA is TGCGCCAGCAGTGAGTCCTCAGTATCCGATACGCAGTATTTT. Encoded protein: CASSESSVSDTQYF.

This clone was counted between two and nine times. The chain couples TRBV7-2 to TRBJ2-3; 13 nucleotides match TRBD2. Germline trimming cut 2 bases from V and 4 bases from J; bases unmatched to any gene: 0. The CDR3 loop spans 15 amino acids. Germline CDR1 is SGHTA and CDR2 is FQGNSA. Here the CDR3 DNA reads TGTGCCAGCAGCTTAACTAGCGGGAGGGCAGATACGCAGTATTTT. It codes for CASSLTSGRADTQYF.

The chain employs TRBV2 and TRBJ1-4; no firm D call. The V end lost 6 bases, the J end lost 8 bases, and 10 bases lay between the germline ends. CDR1 is SNHLY, CDR2 FYNNEI, per germline. This CDR3 contains 12 residues. CDR3 nucleotides: TGTGCCAGCAGATATGAGGGCGAAAAACTGTTTTTT. Its translation is CASRYEGEKLFF. Drawing the rest from reference TRBV2 and TRBJ1-4, the complete variable domain is EPEVTQTPSHQVTQMGQEVILRCVPISNHLYFYWYRQILGQKVEFLVSFYNNEISEKSEIFDDQFSVERPDGSNFTLKIRSTKLEDSAMYFCASRYEGEKLFFGSGTQLSVL.

This chain connects TRBV2 to TRBJ2-7, with TRBD2 identical over 13 bases. V shed 4 bases, J shed 7 bases, and the junction held 1 base outside the gene matches. The CDR3 loop spans 13 amino acids. Germline assignment: CDR1 SNHLY and CDR2 FYNNEI. The CDR3 reads CASSGLAGGEQYF. For the CDR3, the DNA is TGTGCCAGCAGTGGACTAGCGGGAGGTGAGCAGTACTTC.

The gene calls are TRBV12-2 and TRBJ1-1; the table gives TRBD1 as D, unverified against the DNA. TRBV12-2 is marked as a pseudogene. The CDR3 runs 11 residues. The CDR3 spells CASRTRHEAFF. Written as DNA, the CDR3 is TGTGCAAGTCGCACCCGACATGAGGCTTTCTTT.

The V gene is TRBV30, the J gene TRBJ1-1; the match to TRBD1 covers 7 bases. Per germline, CDR1 GTSNPN and CDR2 SVGIG (reference sequence). V gave up 6 bases and J gave up 12 bases; unmatched junction bases: 10. The CDR3 sequence is 11 residues long. CDR3 residues: CACATGPRTFF. The DNA of the CDR3 is TGTGCCTGCGCGACAGGGCCTCGAACTTTCTTT.

This clone was observed a few times. This chain links TRBV4-2 with TRBJ2-5; possibly TRBD2 for D (5 bases). Trimming stripped 1 base from V and 7 bases from J, with 13 bases between. Germline values: CDR1 LGHNA, CDR2 YNFKEQ. This CDR3 is 14 amino acids long. Here the CDR3 DNA reads TGTGCCAGCAGCCAAGCTGGACTTACGGGGACCCAGTACTTC. Encoded protein: CASSQAGLTGTQYF.

The gene calls are TRBV28 and TRBJ1-4; maybe TRBD1 (5 bases). V was shortened by 3 bases and J by 2 bases, with 13 bases between the two germline ends. Germline values: CDR1 MDHEN, CDR2 SYDVKM. The CDR3 has 16 residues. The CDR3 loop reads CASSFGGEATNEKLFF. CDR3 nucleotides: TGTGCCAGCAGTTTTGGGGGGGAGGCGACTAATGAAAAACTGTTTTTT.

The rearrangement links TRBV6-1 to TRBJ2-3; 8 positions match TRBD2. Trimming at V came to 7 bases and at J to 6 bases, leaving 9 bases not matched to a gene. This CDR3 has 14 residues. Germline assignment: CDR1 MNHNS and CDR2 SASEGT. DNA for the CDR3: TGTGCCAGCACCACTAGCGGAGGGAGGGATACGCAGTATTTT. Translation: CASTTSGGRDTQYF.